The rows below give T cell receptor beta chains drawn from one sample of a study of tumor-infiltrating lymphocytes in primary liver carcinoma. One entry per CDR3 protein results from TCRdb running MiXCR on the multiplex PCR reads. Of about 21,000 distinct CDR3 sequences in the sample, approximately 70% were seen once. Sample: liver tumor tissue from sampling region 1. Source of these receptors: a man aged 35 to 55 with primary liver carcinoma and hepatitis B virus infection. The CDR3 runs from the conserved cysteine through the conserved F or W. A D gene is named only where the DNA matches it firmly. Size is omitted from some rows. Given values are once, few, many or a class for expanded clones.

d_call cdr3_length clone_size j_call v_call cdr3_nt cdr3_aa
NA 18 NA TRBJ2-5 TRBV11-2 TGTACCAGCAGCTTAGCGAGGCTAGCCCTGGGAAAAAAAGAGGCCCAATACTTC CTSSLARLALGKKEAQYF
NA 13 NA TRBJ1-2 TRBV11-2 TGTGCCAACAGCTTAGGAGCTAACTATTGCTACACCTTT CANSLGANYCYTF
TRBD2 15 NA TRBJ2-3 TRBV11-2 TGTGCCAGCAGCGCTAGCGGGAGGACCATAGATACGCACTATTTT CASSASGRTIDTHYF
NA 15 NA TRBJ1-2 TRBV6-2/TRBV6-3 TGTGCCAGCAGTTGCCTGGACAGAAAAAACTATGACTACACCTTC CASSCLDRKNYDYTF
TRBD1 14 NA TRBJ2-3 TRBV6-6 TGTGCCAACAGTTACGGGACAGGTGATAGGGAGCAGTATTTT CANSYGTGDREQYF
NA 14 once TRBJ2-7 TRBV10-2 TGCACCAGCACTGAACCACACAGAAATTACGAGCAGTACTTC CTSTEPHRNYEQYF
NA 11 NA TRBJ2-7 TRBV11-3 TGTGGCAGCACTCTCCAGAGCGAGCAGTACTTC CGSTLQSEQYF
NA 14 NA TRBJ2-1 TRBV11-2 TGTGCCAGTAGCTTATACAGGCTAGTTAGTGATCAGTCCTTC CASSLYRLVSDQSF
NA 15 NA TRBJ2-6 TRBV11-2 TGTGCCAGCAGCTTAGTGGGGGCTGGGGCCAACGTCCTGACTTTC CASSLVGAGANVLTF
NA 16 NA TRBJ2-5 TRBV11-2 TGTGCCGGCAGATCCCGGGACTCGGCCCACCAAGAGACCCAGTATTTC CAGRSRDSAHQETQYF
NA 17 NA TRBJ2-2 TRBV11-2 TGTGCCAGCAACTTAGCATTACGAGGTGCGAACACCTGGGAGCTGTTTTTT CASNLALRGANTWELFF
NA 13 NA TRBJ2-3 TRBV5-1 TGCGCCAGCAGGGGGGCGGCCACAGATACGCAGTATTTT CASRGAATDTQYF
TRBD1 14 NA TRBJ1-2 TRBV4-1 TGCGTAAGCAGCCAAGGGGACAGGAACTATGGCTATACCTTC CVSSQGDRNYGYTF
NA 12 NA TRBJ2-3 TRBV11-2 TGTGCCAGCGGCCGGTGGACAAATACGCAGTATTTT CASGRWTNTQYF
TRBD2 16 NA TRBJ2-5 TRBV11-2 TGTGCCCTCAGCCAAACTCCTGGCGGGGGGAAGGAGGCCCAGTACTTC CALSQTPGGGKEAQYF
NA 14 hyperexpanded TRBJ1-5 TRBV10-3 TGTGCCATCAGTGAGTATGAGGGCGATCAGCCCCAGCATTTT CAISEYEGDQPQHF
TRBD2 16 NA TRBJ2-1 TRBV11-2 TGTACCAGCAGCCCTTTCTCCAGCGGGAAGGATGGTGAGCATTTGTTC CTSSPFSSGKDGEHLF
NA 16 NA TRBJ1-1 TRBV11-2 TGTGCAAGCAGCCCATCCAGAGGGTTGGTGAACACTGAAGCTTCCTTT CASSPSRGLVNTEASF
NA 12 NA TRBJ2-3 TRBV11-2 TGTGCCAGCAGCGAATCCACAGGTACCCAGTATTTT CASSESTGTQYF
NA 12 many TRBJ2-7 TRBV7-9 TGTGCCAGCAGCTCCCACCAGTACGAGCAGTACTTC CASSSHQYEQYF
TRBD1 16 NA TRBJ1-1 TRBV11-2 TGTGCCAGCAGTCCATCCAGGGGGTTGGTAAACACTGGAGCTTTCTTT CASSPSRGLVNTGAFF
TRBD2 13 few TRBJ2-6 TRBV6-6 TGTGCCAGCAGTGAGCGGGGGGCCAACATCCTGACTTTC CASSERGANILTF
NA 14 NA TRBJ2-7 TRBV5-1 TGCGCCAGCAGTCCCTATTCTGTCACCTACGAGCAGTACTTC CASSPYSVTYEQYF
NA 17 NA TRBJ1-2 TRBV13 TGTGCCAGCAGCCCCAGCGTCCTAGGGGGTGGGGACTATGGCTTCACATTC CASSPSVLGGGDYGFTF
NA 15 NA TRBJ2-3 TRBV29-1 TGCAGCGTCGCTCACTCGGGACACAGCACAGATACGCAGTATTTT CSVAHSGHSTDTQYF
NA 15 medium-sized TRBJ1-1 TRBV10-3 TGTGCCATCAGTGAGTCTCGGGATATGAACACTGAAGCTTTCTTT CAISESRDMNTEAFF
TRBD1 14 NA TRBJ2-7 TRBV9 TGTGCCAGCAGCGTGGGGACAGGGTTATATGAGCAGTACTTC CASSVGTGLYEQYF
NA 16 NA TRBJ1-1 TRBV11-2 TGTGCCAGCAGCCCATCCAGGAGGTTGATGAACACTGACGCTTTCTTT CASSPSRRLMNTDAFF
NA 12 NA TRBJ2-7 TRBV7-9 TGTGCCAGCAGCTGGACAGAGTATGAGCAGTACTTC CASSWTEYEQYF
TRBD2 16 NA TRBJ2-7 TRBV4-1 TGTGACAGCAGCCAATCCCTAGCGGGGCCACTTTACGAGCAGTACTTC CDSSQSLAGPLYEQYF
NA 13 few TRBJ2-7 TRBV7-8 TGTGCCAGCAGCTTGGGCCTGGTGGGGGAGCAGTACTTT CASSLGLVGEQYF
NA 17 many TRBJ2-3 TRBV5-4 TGTGCCAGCAGCTTGACCCGTAGCAGCCCAGAAACAGATACGCAGTATTTT CASSLTRSSPETDTQYF
NA 14 NA TRBJ2-7 TRBV13 TGTGCCAGCAGCTTACAACTCCGGAAGCCCGAGCAGTACTTC CASSLQLRKPEQYF
NA 13 many TRBJ1-1 TRBV20-1 TGCAGTCTACGCGGACAGACGAACACTGAAGCTTTCTTT CSLRGQTNTEAFF
TRBD1 15 NA TRBJ1-4 TRBV6-5 TGTGCCAGCGGCCCTACGACAGGGGTTAATGAAAGACTGTTTTTT CASGPTTGVNERLFF
NA 15 NA TRBJ2-1 TRBV10-3 TGTGCCTTCGGCGGGACACTCATAAGCTCCTACAAGCAGTTCTTC CAFGGTLISSYKQFF
TRBD2 15 NA TRBJ2-3 TRBV11-2 TGTGCCAGCAGAAATAGGACTAGCGGCACAGATACGCTGTATTTT CASRNRTSGTDTLYF
TRBD2 17 NA TRBJ2-7 TRBV10-3 TGTGCCATCAGTGAGTCTGGCCTAGCGGGAGATAACCACGAGCAGTACTTC CAISESGLAGDNHEQYF
TRBD1 15 NA TRBJ2-1 TRBV10-3 TGTGCCATCAGTGGGAGTGGACAGGGGATCCATGAGCAGTTCTTC CAISGSGQGIHEQFF
NA 16 NA TRBJ2-1 TRBV11-2 TGTGCCGGCAGCTTGGAGCTGGTTGTCAACTACAATGAGCAGTTCTTC CAGSLELVVNYNEQFF
NA 15 NA TRBJ2-7 TRBV6-1 TGCGCCAGCAGTGAAGCGGGTCAAGGGCGGAACGAGCAGTACTTC CASSEAGQGRNEQYF
TRBD2 17 many TRBJ2-7 TRBV6-1 TGTGCCAGCAGTGAAGGAACCCTCGGGGCGGGAGGTTACGAGCAGTACTTC CASSEGTLGAGGYEQYF
NA 15 many TRBJ1-2 TRBV5-1 TGCGCCAGCAGCTTGGCGGGTTTCGCTGAGTATGGCTACACCTTC CASSLAGFAEYGYTF
TRBD2 20 NA TRBJ2-2 TRBV6-6 TGTTCCAGCAGTCCGTTCGTGGGACTAGCGGAGCCAACGAACACCGGGGAGCTGTTTTTT CSSSPFVGLAEPTNTGELFF
NA 14 NA TRBJ2-7 TRBV6-6 TGTGCCAGCAGACCTAGGACCCTGGCCCGGGAGCAGTACTTC CASRPRTLAREQYF
NA 13 many TRBJ2-3 TRBV11-2 TGTCCCAGCAGCTTAGATCGAGGAGATACGCAGTATTTT CPSSLDRGDTQYF
TRBD2 15 NA TRBJ2-2 TRBV27 TGTGCCAGCACCCCACTAGCGGGGTATACCAGGGAGCTGCTTTTT CASTPLAGYTRELLF
TRBD1 14 NA TRBJ1-2 TRBV4-1 TGCGCCAGCAGGCAAGGGGACAGGAGCTATGGCTATACCTTC CASRQGDRSYGYTF
NA 13 NA TRBJ2-2 TRBV11-2 TGTGCCAGCAGCTTAAATAGGACTGGGGAGCTGTTTTTC CASSLNRTGELFF
NA 12 NA TRBJ2-3 TRBV11-2 TGTGTCAGCAGCAAATCCACAGATACACACTATTTT CVSSKSTDTHYF
NA 12 many TRBJ1-2 TRBV29-1 TGCAGCGTTGAACACGAGGGCCATGGCTACACCTTC CSVEHEGHGYTF
TRBD1 13 many TRBJ2-1 TRBV6-5 TGTGCCAGCAGTGGACAGGGGAACAATGAGCAGTTCTTC CASSGQGNNEQFF
TRBD1 15 NA TRBJ2-1 TRBV5-5 TGTGCAAGCAGCCCTGGACAGGGTTCCTACGATGAGCGGCTCTTC CASSPGQGSYDERLF
NA 16 few TRBJ1-2 TRBV5-1 TGTGCCAGCAGCTTGGCTCTTGGCAACTACGGACGTGGCTACACCTTC CASSLALGNYGRGYTF
NA 17 NA TRBJ2-7 TRBV7-9 TGTGCCAGCAGCTCCCGAGGCCTCAAGACAAGCCTCTACGAGCAGTACTTC CASSSRGLKTSLYEQYF